What follows describes a single T cell receptor beta chain. Its antigen is not known. This entry comes from a study of beta chain features in type 1 diabetes. Study-level points and caveats: Shortening of TCRB CDR3s, moderate but significant, appeared in all four CD4+ subsets of Type 1 diabetes patients. Naive, central memory and Treg TCRB repertoires seemed to resemble each other more closely in patients than they did in healthy donors.

Researchers reported sorting CD4+ naive, central memory, regulatory and stem cell-like memory cells via CD45RO/CCR7/CD25/CD127/CD95/CD27. Expressed TCRB transcripts were sequenced because the isolated RNA had all been reverse transcribed beforehand. The protocol was immunoSEQ multiplex PCR, while the TCRdb copy is restricted to in-frame clones and leaves out a portion. The table lists under 450,000 clones, approximately 15% of them singletons. CDR3 length: 14 amino acids. In germline, CDR1 is SGHNT, CDR2 YYREEE (reference sequence). Trimming removed 4 bases from V and 2 bases from J, with 12 bases in between.

Material for sequencing was naive CD4+ T cells from blood. The gene calls are TRBV5-4 and TRBJ2-5, with D possibly TRBD2 on 5 matching bases. This TCR derives from a young woman in good health. CDR3 DNA: TGTGCCAGCAGCAGCCGGACTCAACAAGAGACCCAGTACTTC. Residues: CASSSRTQQETQYF.